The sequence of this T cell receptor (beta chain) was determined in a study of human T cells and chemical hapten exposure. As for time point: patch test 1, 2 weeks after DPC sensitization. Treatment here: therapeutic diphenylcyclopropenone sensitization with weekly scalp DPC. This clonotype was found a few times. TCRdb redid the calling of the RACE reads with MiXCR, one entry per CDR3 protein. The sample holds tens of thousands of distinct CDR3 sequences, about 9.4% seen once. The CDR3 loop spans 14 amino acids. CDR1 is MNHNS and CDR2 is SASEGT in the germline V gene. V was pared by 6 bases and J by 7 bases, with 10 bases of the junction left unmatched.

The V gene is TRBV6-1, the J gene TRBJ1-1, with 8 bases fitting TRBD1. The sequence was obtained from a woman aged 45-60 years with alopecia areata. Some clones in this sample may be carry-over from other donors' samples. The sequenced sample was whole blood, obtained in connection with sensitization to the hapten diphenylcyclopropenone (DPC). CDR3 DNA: TGTGCCAGCAGCCAAAGGGAACAGGGGGTTGAAGCTTTCTTT. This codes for CASSQREQGVEAFF.